This T cell receptor beta chain was observed in a study of CD8 T cells in Susac syndrome. The CDR3 length is 14 residues. With 5 bases removed from V and 0 bases from J, the gap between germline ends came to 13 bases. Germline values: CDR1 DFQATT, CDR2 SNEGSKA (reference sequence). An input of about 0.45 to 1 ug of RNA was subjected to reverse transcription using random hexamers. Coverage of TCR beta CDR3 amplification by immunoSEQ multiplex PCR extended to 54 Vbeta and 13 Jbeta. MiXCR, applied by TCRdb to the immunoSEQ multiplex PCR reads, yields one record per CDR3 protein. Of about 150,000 distinct CDR3 sequences listed, around 96% are singletons.

The receptor was derived from a human donor with Susac syndrome. Material for sequencing was CD4+ T cells from PBMCs. The rearrangement joins TRBV20-1 to TRBJ1-2, with D unclear. For the CDR3, the DNA is TGCAGTGCTTTCCAAGGGCGGACTAACTATGGCTACACCTTC. Its translation is CSAFQGRTNYGYTF.